The sequence of this T cell receptor (beta chain) was determined in a study of blood T cell repertoires in COVID-19. Study in general: Collection of acute and convalescent COVID-19 samples took place in the United States, Italy and Spain. Sample material is recorded as cDNA or gDNA derived from T cells, B-cell-depleted T cells, or PBMCs.

Germline CDR1 is LNHNV and CDR2 is YYDKDF (reference sequence). J gave up 3 bases and V 5 bases, and 6 bases lay outside the gene matches. The CDR3 consists of 15 residues. As handled by the study authors: It was from reference gene primer amplification that nucleated cell counts were estimated. TCRdb's copy holds only in-frame clones and misses some; the assay was immunoSEQ multiplex PCR. V, J and clone size derive from that table, while D and trimming were established from the DNA sequence. The sample records fewer than 150,000 clones, around 84% being singletons. This chain connects TRBV15 to TRBJ2-1; 8 bases are shared with TRBD2. This clonotype was sampled from a human donor in a cohort sampled during active COVID-19. The sequenced material came from peripheral blood. CDR3: CATSPGREYYNEQFF. The CDR3 coding sequence is TGTGCCACCAGCCCCGGGAGGGAGTACTACAATGAGCAGTTCTTC.